This T cell receptor (beta chain) is drawn from a study of chemoradiotherapy in HPV16-positive cancers. General observations from the study: Candidate HPV-specific clones and E7-related TCR motifs grew in tumor during treatment. In HPV16-positive patients, HPV-responsive T-cell expansion tracked better recurrence-free survival. Functional assays defining HPV-specific T cells used only a couple of HPV16-positive patients.

Of note for this clone: The antigen is undetermined.

V dropped 1 base and J dropped 11; count of bases not matched to a gene: 7. From germline, CDR1 is KGHSH and CDR2 LQKENI. The CDR3 is made up of 14 amino acids. Over chemoradiotherapy, repertoires were sampled more than once. Profiling relied on immunoSEQ multiplex PCR, and the TCRdb table lists in-frame clones only, not all of them. Of fewer than 9,500 clones detected, about 88% appear once; the ten largest clones hold about 3.3%. The V and J genes are TRBV18 and TRBJ2-3; TRBD1 aligns across 9 bases. This TCR was sampled from a human donor with HPV-associated anogenital cancer. Source: tumor tissue, taken from a patient who underwent chemoradiotherapy. The CDR3 DNA reads as TGTGCCAGCTCACCACGGGACAGGGAGGGTCGGCAGTATTTT. Its translation is CASSPRDREGRQYF.